These 3 T cell receptor beta chains came from one sample sequenced in a study of CD8+ T cells in alopecia areata. CD4, CD8alpha, NKG2D, NKG2ACE and other markers guided sorting of pooled cutaneous lymph node cells. Sequencing relied on a cDNA template that was reverse transcribed from extracted RNA. Clones were read by immunoSEQ multiplex PCR, and TCRdb kept only the in-frame ones, dropping some. The data show approximately 19,000 clones, with none appearing a single time. Specimen: CD8+ T cells sorted from a lymph node. These receptors all stem from a C3H/HeJ mouse with alopecia areata. MHC haplotype here: H2-k.

About this clone itself: Genes here carry mouse names. The read halts 4 residues ahead of the CDR3 end, with the missing end drawn from the germline J gene. V usage is TRBV2 and J usage is TRBJ2-1; 7 nucleotides match TRBD2. Germline trimming cut 4 bases from V and 0 bases from J; bases unmatched to any gene: 3. Germline CDR1 reads LGHNA; CDR2 reads YSYQKL. The CDR3 spans 15 residues. The CDR3 loop reads CASSPHWGNYAEQFF. The part of the CDR3 DNA that was read is TGTGCCAGCAGCCCCCACTGGGGTAACTATGCT.

There are a few counts of this clone. The gene names here belong to mouse. The read comes to an end 4 residues before the CDR3 does, leaving the germline J gene to fill in the end. The chain has TRBV19 and TRBJ2-5; TRBD2 agrees at 11 bases. V lost 3 bases and J lost 2; bases outside the gene matches: 2. Looked up from germline, CDR1 is FNHDT and CDR2 is SITEND (reference sequence). The CDR3 runs 15 residues. The part of the CDR3 DNA that was read is TGTGCCAGCAGTACGGACTGGGGGGTCCAAGAC. Encoded protein: CASSTDWGVQD. The full CDR3 reads CASSTDWGVQDTQYF.

In regard to this clone: The listed TCRdb protein conflicts with the DNA translation at residue 9, and the protein shown is translated directly from the DNA. The gene names here belong to mouse. The sequence runs out 3 residues before the end of the CDR3; the remainder is reconstructed from the germline J gene. This chain links TRBV13-2 with TRBJ1-3; a possible D gene is TRBD1 (6 bases). Trimming cost V 10 bases and J 2 bases, with 10 bases left between them. Germline loops: CDR1 NNHNN, CDR2 SYGAGS (reference sequence). The CDR3 covers 12 residues. CDR3: CALGGAGNTLYF. The covered CDR3 bases are TGTGCCTTAGGGGGGGCTGGAAATACG.